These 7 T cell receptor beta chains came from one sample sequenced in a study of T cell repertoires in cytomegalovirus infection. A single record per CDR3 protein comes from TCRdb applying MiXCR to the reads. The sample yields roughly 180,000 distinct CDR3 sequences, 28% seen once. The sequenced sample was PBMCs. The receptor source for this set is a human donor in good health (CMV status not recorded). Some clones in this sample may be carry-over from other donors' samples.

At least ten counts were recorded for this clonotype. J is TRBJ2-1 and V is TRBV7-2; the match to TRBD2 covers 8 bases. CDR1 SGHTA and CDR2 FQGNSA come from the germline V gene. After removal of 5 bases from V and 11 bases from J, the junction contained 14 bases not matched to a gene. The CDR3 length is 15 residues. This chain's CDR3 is CASSPGWLAGAQQFF. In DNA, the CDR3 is TGTGCCAGCAGCCCGGGGTGGCTAGCGGGTGCCCAGCAGTTCTTC.

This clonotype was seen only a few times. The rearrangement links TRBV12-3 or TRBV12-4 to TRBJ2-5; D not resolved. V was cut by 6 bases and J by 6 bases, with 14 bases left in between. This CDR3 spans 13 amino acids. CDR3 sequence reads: CASSSRLRKTQYF. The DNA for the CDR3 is TGTGCCAGCAGCTCTCGATTGCGAAAGACCCAGTACTTC.

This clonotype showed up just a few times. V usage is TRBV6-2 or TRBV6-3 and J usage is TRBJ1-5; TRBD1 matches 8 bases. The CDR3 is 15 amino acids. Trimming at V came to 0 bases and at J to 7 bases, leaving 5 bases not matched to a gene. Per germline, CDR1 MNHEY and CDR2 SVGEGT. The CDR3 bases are TGTGCCAGCAGTTACTCGACAGGGGCTGGACAGCCCCAGCATTTT. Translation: CASSYSTGAGQPQHF.

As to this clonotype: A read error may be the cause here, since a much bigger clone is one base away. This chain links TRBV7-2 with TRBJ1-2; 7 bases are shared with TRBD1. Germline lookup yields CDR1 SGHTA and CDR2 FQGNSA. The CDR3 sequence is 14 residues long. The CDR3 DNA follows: TGTGCCAGCAGCCCTCCCCGACAGGGCTATGGCCACACCTTC. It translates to CASSPPRQGYGHTF.

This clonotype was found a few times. In DNA form, the CDR3 reads TGTGCCAGCAGTCTACCTCGGGGGGGGGGCCAAGGGCTTAGCACAGATACGCAGTATTTT. This translates into CASSLPRGGGQGLSTDTQYF. V is TRBV7-2 and J is TRBJ2-3; 8 nucleotides agree with TRBD2. J gave up 0 bases and V 6 bases, and 20 bases lay outside the gene matches. This CDR3 contains 20 residues. Germline V gene lookup returns CDR1 SGHTA and CDR2 FQGNSA.

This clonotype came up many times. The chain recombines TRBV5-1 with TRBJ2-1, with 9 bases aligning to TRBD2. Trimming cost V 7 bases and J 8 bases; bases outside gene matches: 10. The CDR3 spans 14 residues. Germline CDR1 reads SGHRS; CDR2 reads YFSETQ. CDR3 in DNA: TGCGCCAGCGGTCGGGGGACTAGCATGGATGAGCAGTTCTTC. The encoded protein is CASGRGTSMDEQFF.

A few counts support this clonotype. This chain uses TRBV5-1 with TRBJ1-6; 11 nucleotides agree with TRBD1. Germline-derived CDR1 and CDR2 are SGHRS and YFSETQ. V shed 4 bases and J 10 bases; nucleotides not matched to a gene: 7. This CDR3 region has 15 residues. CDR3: CASSTGQGANSPLHF. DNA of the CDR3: TGCGCCAGCAGCACCGGACAGGGGGCTAACTCACCCCTCCACTTT.